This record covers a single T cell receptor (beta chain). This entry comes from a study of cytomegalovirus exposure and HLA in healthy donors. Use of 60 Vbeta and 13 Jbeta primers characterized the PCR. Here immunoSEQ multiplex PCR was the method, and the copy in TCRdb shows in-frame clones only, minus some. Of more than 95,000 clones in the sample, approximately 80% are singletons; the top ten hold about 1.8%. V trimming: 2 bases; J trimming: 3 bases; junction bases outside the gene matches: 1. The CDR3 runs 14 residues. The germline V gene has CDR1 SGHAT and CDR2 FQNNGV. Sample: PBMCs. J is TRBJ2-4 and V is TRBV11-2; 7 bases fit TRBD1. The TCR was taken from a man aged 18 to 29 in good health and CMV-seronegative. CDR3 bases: TGTGCCAGCAGCTTATCAGGGGGCAAAAACATTCAGTACTTC. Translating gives CASSLSGGKNIQYF.